The clone carrying this TCR beta chain was picked up one time. Its antigen is undetermined. Controls had myeloablative marrow grafts with methotrexate and calcineurin inhibitor, sampled at 1 year. Sequencing was performed with immunoSEQ multiplex PCR; in TCRdb, only in-frame clones are kept and a portion is missing. The sample comprises around 16,000 clones, approximately 88% of which are singletons, and less than 6.5% rests with the top ten. V was trimmed by 4 bases and J by 4 bases, leaving 8 bases between them. CDR1 is GTSNPN and CDR2 is SVGIG in the germline V gene (reference sequence). CDR3 length: 13 amino acids. This sample was taken from a study of T cells after posttransplantation cyclophosphamide. Findings of the study overall: Donor CD8+ memory clones often dominated recipient blood repertoires at later times. Blood and skin or GI T cell repertoires showed limited TRB overlap. TRB clonality was highly associated with recipient CMV seropositivity and reactivation.

The rearrangement uses TRBV30 and TRBJ1-6, with D possibly TRBD1 on 6 matching bases. This receptor was taken from a male patient between 18 and 35 years old who received an allogeneic stem cell transplant from a related donor, was CMV-positive, and had no GVHD. Some T cells here may be from the graft donor. The sample here was PBMCs, taken roughly 350 days after allogeneic stem cell transplant with calcineurin inhibitor and methotrexate. CDR3 bases: TGTGCCTGGATGGGGGCATATAATTCACCCCTCCACTTT. It yields the protein CAWMGAYNSPLHF.